The 5 T cell receptor beta chains presented below share a single source sample, sequenced in a study of blood T cells in healthy people across ages. Primed by a sample-barcoded 5' primer and a J-beta primer mix, a second PCR proceeded for 7 to 11 cycles. TCRdb passed the 5' RACE reads through MiXCR, listing each CDR3 protein once. The sample holds 380,000 or so distinct CDR3 sequences, about 49% seen once. The sequenced sample was blood. The receptors come from a man aged 60-69 years in good health.

The rearrangement uses TRBV25-1 and TRBJ2-7; maybe TRBD1 (6 bases). The end of the DNA is better explained by TRBJ2-5, so the J call may be wrong. The CDR3 is 14 amino acids. The V gene's germline CDR1 is MGHDK and CDR2 SYGVNS. The CDR3 loop reads CASSDTGSRETQYF. In DNA, the CDR3 is TGTGCCAGCAGTGATACAGGGTCGCGAGAGACCCAGTACTTC.

There are a few counts of this clonotype. This sequence joins TRBV2 and TRBJ1-4; D ambiguous. The V end lost 6 bases, the J end lost 0 bases, and 11 bases lay between the germline ends. The CDR3 totals 15 residues. The germline V gene encodes CDR1 SNHLY and CDR2 FYNNEI. CDR3 sequence reads: CASSHQPSTNEKLFF. The DNA of the CDR3 is TGTGCCAGCAGCCACCAGCCCTCAACTAATGAAAAACTGTTTTTT.

This rearrangement joins TRBV29-1 to TRBJ2-7; D may match TRBD1 or TRBD2 (5 bases each). Germline CDR1 and CDR2: SQVTM and ANQGSEA. V shed 6 bases and J shed 3 bases, with 12 bases lying between them. The CDR3 has 12 residues. For the CDR3, the DNA is TGCAGCGTCCGGGACGCCAGCTACGAGCAGTACTTC. This sequence encodes CSVRDASYEQYF.

This chain links TRBV7-2 with TRBJ1-2; 10 bases fit TRBD1. The CDR3 length is 15 residues. Trimming at V came to 1 base and at J to 7 bases, leaving 6 bases not matched to a gene. Germline values: CDR1 SGHTA, CDR2 FQGNSA. The CDR3 loop reads CASSLVGRDRGGYTF. CDR3 bases: TGTGCCAGCAGCTTAGTGGGCCGGGACAGGGGTGGCTACACCTTC.

This clonotype was observed a single time. A much larger clone lies a single base off, so this may be a read error. V and J are TRBV7-8 and TRBJ1-6; possible D gene TRBD1, 5 bases. This CDR3 comprises 14 residues. V shed 4 bases and J shed 11 bases, with 15 bases lying between them. Germline-derived CDR1 and CDR2 are SGHVS and FQNEAQ. CDR3 DNA sequence: TGTGCCAGCAGCTCCGGGGGGGACTCAGCACCCCTCCACTTT. It is translated as CASSSGGDSAPLHF.